Detailed here is one T cell receptor (beta chain). This CDR3 contains 16 residues. Germline V CDR1 and CDR2: SNHLY, FYNNEI. The V gene end was trimmed by 8 bases and the J gene end by 4 bases; junction bases not matched to a gene: 11. Original methodology: Amplification of reference gene primers was used by the study to estimate nucleated cell counts. Profiling relied on immunoSEQ multiplex PCR, and the TCRdb table lists in-frame clones only, not all of them. V and J calls and clone size are as listed in that table; D and trimming were resolved from the DNA. The sample lists about 110,000 clones, under 80% seen once, with under 25% in the top ten. The data stem from a study of blood T cell repertoires in COVID-19. Study in general: Donors in the United States, Italy and Spain gave samples during acute or convalescent COVID-19. The cDNA or gDNA used as material had been derived from T cells, B-cell-depleted T cells, or PBMCs.

The receptor was derived from a man in his sixties or seventies with active or convalescent COVID-19. This chain links TRBV2 with TRBJ1-4; 9 bases are shared with TRBD1. Sequences were obtained from peripheral blood. The CDR3, as DNA: TGTGCCAGCGGCGCCGGGACAGGGCAATTTAATGAAAAACTGTTTTTT. It specifies CASGAGTGQFNEKLFF.